This T cell receptor beta chain was recovered during a study of blood T cell repertoires in COVID-19. Overall study: Both acute and convalescent COVID-19 samples were obtained from the United States, Italy and Spain.

Original processing methods: Reference gene primer amplification in the assay estimated nucleated cell counts. Some clones are missing from TCRdb's copy, which holds only in-frame ones; the method was immunoSEQ multiplex PCR. V and J calls and clone size come straight from that table; D and trimming were deduced from the DNA. This table has about 670,000 clones, 80% to 90% appearing once. This clone appeared a few times. The V gene's germline CDR1 is MNHNS and CDR2 SASEGT. CDR3 length: 15 residues. Between the trimmed V and J ends, which lost 3 bases and 7 bases, there was a span of 15 bases. The source of this sequence is a woman between 18 and 29 years old with acute or convalescent COVID-19. The sample taken for sequencing was peripheral blood. V gene TRBV6-1 combines with J gene TRBJ1-4; D might be TRBD1 (5 bases). CDR3 residues: CASSDLRGGVEKLFF. The CDR3 nucleotides read TGTGCCAGCAGTGACCTACGCGGGGGTGTTGAAAAACTGTTTTTT.